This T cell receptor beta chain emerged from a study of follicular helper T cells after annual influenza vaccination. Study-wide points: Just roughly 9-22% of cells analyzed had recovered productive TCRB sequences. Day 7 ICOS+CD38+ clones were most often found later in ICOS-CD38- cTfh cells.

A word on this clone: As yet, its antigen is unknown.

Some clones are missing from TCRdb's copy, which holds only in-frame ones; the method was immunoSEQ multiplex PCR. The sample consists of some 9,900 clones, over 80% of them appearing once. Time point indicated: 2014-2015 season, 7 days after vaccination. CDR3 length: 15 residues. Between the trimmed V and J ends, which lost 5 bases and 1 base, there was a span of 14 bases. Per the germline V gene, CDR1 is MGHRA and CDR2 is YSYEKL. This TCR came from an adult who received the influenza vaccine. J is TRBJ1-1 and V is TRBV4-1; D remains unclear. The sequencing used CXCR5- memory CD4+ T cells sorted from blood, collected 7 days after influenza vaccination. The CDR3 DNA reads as TGCGCCAGCAGCTCAATAACCGGAGGGAACACTGAAGCTTTCTTT. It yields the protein CASSSITGGNTEAFF.